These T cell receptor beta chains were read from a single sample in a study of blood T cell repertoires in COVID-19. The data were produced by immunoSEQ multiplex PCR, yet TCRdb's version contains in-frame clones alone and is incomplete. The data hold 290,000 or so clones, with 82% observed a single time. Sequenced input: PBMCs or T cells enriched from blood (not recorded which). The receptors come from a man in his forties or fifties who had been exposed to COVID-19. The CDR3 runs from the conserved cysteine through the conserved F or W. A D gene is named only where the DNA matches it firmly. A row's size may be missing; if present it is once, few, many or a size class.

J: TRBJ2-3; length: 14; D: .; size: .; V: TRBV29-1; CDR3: CSVVPAKGSDTQYF; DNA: TGCAGCGTTGTCCCCGCCAAGGGGTCCGATACGCAGTATTTT
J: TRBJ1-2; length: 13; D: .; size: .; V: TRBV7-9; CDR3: CASSLSSLYGYTF; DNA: TGTGCCAGCAGCTTAAGTTCACTCTATGGCTACACCTTC
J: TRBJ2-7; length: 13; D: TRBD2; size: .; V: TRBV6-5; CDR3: CASTGGDRYEQYF; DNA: TGTGCCAGCACCGGGGGGGACCGATACGAGCAGTACTTC
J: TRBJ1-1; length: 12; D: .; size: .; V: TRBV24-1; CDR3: CATRGWTEEAFF; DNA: TGTGCCACCAGGGGTTGGACAGAGGAAGCTTTCTTT
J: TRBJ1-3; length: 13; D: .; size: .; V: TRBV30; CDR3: CAFLPSAGNTIYF; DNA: TGTGCCTTCTTACCCTCGGCTGGAAACACCATATATTTT
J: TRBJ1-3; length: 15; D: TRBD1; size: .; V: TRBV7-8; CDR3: CASSTRTGVGNTIYF; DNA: TGTGCCAGCAGCACACGGACAGGGGTTGGGAACACCATATATTTT
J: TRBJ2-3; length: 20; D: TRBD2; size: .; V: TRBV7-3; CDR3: CASSSQASGLAGGSTDTQYF; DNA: TGTGCCAGCAGCTCTCAAGCATCAGGACTAGCGGGAGGGAGCACAGATACGCAGTATTTT
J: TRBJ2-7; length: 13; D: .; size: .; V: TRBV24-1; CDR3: CATSDSDSYEQYF; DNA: TGTGCCACCAGTGATTCGGACAGCTACGAGCAGTACTTC
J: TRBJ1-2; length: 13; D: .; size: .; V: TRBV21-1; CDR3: CASSKGGGYGYTF; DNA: TGTGCCAGCAGCAAAGGAGGGGGCTATGGCTACACCTTC
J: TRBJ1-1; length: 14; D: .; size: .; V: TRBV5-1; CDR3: CASSLMDLNTEAFF; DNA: TGCGCCAGCAGCTTGATGGACTTGAACACTGAAGCTTTCTTT
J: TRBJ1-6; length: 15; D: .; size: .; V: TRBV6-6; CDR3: CATLDRSSYNSPLHF; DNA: TGTGCCACCTTAGACAGGAGCTCCTATAATTCACCCCTCCACTTT
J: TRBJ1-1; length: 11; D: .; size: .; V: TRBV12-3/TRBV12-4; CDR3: CASSLGPRAFF; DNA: TGTGCCAGCAGTTTAGGTCCGCGGGCTTTCTTT
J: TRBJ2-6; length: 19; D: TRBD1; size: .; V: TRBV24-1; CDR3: CATSDSQQGAPFGANVLTF; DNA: TGTGCCACCAGTGATTCACAACAGGGGGCTCCCTTTGGGGCCAACGTCCTGACTTTC
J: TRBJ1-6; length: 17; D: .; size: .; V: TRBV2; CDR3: CASKVHYISSYNSPLHF; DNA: TGTGCCAGCAAAGTCCATTATATTAGCTCCTATAATTCACCCCTCCACTTT
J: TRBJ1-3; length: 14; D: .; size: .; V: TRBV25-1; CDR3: CASSLGGEGNTIYF; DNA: TGTGCCAGCAGTCTCGGGGGTGAAGGAAACACCATATATTTT
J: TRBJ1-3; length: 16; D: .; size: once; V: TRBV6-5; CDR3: CASSYSQAYSGNTIYF; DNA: TGTGCCAGCAGTTACTCCCAGGCGTACTCTGGAAACACCATATATTTT
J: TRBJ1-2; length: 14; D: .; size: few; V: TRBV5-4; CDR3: CASSLITTIYGYTF; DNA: TGTGCCAGCAGCCTTATCACAACCATCTATGGCTACACCTTC
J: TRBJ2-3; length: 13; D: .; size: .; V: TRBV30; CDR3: CAWSQRSTDTQYF; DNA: TGTGCCTGGTCTCAGCGGTCCACAGATACGCAGTATTTT
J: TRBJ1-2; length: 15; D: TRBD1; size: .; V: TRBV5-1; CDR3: CASSLATGQPYGYTF; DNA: TGCGCCAGCAGCTTGGCCACGGGACAGCCATATGGCTACACCTTC
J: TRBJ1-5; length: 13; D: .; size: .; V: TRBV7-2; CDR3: CASSGLARQPQHF; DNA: TGTGCCAGCAGTGGGCTTGCCAGGCAGCCCCAGCATTTT
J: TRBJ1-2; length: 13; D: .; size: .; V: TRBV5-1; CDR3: CASSSRPLYGYTF; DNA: TGCGCCAGCAGCTCCAGGCCGCTCTATGGCTACACCTTC
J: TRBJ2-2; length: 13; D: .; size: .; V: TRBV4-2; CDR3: CASSHRSTGELFF; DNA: TGTGCCAGCAGCCATAGGAGCACCGGGGAGCTGTTTTTT
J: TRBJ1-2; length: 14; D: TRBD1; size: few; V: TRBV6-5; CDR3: CASRGAGGDYGYTF; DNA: TGTGCCAGCAGGGGGGCAGGGGGCGACTATGGCTACACCTTC
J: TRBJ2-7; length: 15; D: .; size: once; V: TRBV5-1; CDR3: CASSLRAGPGYEQYF; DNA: TGCGCCAGCAGCTTGCGCGCGGGGCCGGGCTACGAGCAGTACTTC
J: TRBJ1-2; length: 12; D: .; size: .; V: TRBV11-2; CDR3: CASSSRVRGYTF; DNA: TGTGCCAGCAGCAGCAGGGTCCGCGGCTACACCTTC
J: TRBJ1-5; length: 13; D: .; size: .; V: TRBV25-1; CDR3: CASSINSNQPQHF; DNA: TGTGCCAGCAGTATCAATAGCAATCAGCCCCAGCATTTT
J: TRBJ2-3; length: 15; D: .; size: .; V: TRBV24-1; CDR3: CATSDAGRSTDTQYF; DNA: TGTGCCACCAGTGATGCAGGGAGGTCGACAGATACGCAGTATTTT
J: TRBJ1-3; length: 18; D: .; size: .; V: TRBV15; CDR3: CATSRDQWRVSGANTIYF; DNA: TGTGCCACCAGCAGAGATCAATGGAGGGTATCCGGGGCCAACACCATATATTTT
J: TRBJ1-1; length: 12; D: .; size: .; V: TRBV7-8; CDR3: CASSPRRTEAFF; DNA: TGTGCCAGCAGCCCGCGCCGCACTGAAGCTTTCTTT
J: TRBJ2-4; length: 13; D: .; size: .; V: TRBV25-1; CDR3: CASASLAKNIQYF; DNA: TGTGCCAGCGCCAGTCTAGCCAAAAACATTCAGTACTTC
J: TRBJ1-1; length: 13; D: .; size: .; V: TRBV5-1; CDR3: CATRQTAGTEAFF; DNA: TGCGCCACCCGACAGACAGCGGGCACTGAAGCTTTCTTT
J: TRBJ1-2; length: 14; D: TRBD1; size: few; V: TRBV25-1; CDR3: CASSVGGQGYGYTF; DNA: TGTGCCAGCAGTGTTGGGGGACAGGGCTATGGCTACACCTTC
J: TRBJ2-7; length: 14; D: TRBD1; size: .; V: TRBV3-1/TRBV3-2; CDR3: CASSPGGRFYEQYF; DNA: TGTGCCAGCAGCCCAGGGGGTAGATTCTACGAGCAGTACTTC
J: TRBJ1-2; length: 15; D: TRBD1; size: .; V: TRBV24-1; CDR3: CATSEPGQLNYGYTF; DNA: TGTGCCACCAGTGAGCCGGGACAGCTCAACTATGGCTACACCTTC
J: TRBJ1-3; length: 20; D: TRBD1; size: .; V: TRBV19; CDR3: CASTPGGGQGSSLPGNTIYF; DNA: TGTGCCAGTACCCCTGGCGGGGGACAGGGGTCCTCCTTACCCGGAAACACCATATATTTT
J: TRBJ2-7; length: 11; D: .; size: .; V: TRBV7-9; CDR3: CASTKATEQYF; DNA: TGTGCCAGCACCAAGGCCACCGAGCAGTACTTC
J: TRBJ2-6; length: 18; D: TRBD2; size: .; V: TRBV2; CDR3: CASSPTGTSFTGANVLTF; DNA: TGTGCCAGCAGCCCAACCGGGACTAGCTTTACAGGGGCCAACGTCCTGACTTTC
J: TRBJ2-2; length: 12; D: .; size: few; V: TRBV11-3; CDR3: CASSFLAGELFF; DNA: TGTGCCAGCAGCTTTCTTGCCGGGGAGCTGTTTTTT
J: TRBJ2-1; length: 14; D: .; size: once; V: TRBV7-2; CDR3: CASSPQGEKGEQFF; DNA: TGTGCCAGCAGTCCACAGGGTGAGAAGGGTGAGCAGTTCTTC
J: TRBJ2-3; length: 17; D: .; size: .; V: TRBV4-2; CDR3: CASSQDPRDTSTDTQYF; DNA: TGTGCCAGCAGCCAAGATCCCCGGGATACTAGCACAGATACGCAGTATTTT
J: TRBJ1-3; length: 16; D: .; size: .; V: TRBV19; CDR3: CASSMGRDRSGNTIYF; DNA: TGTGCCAGTAGTATGGGCAGGGATCGTTCTGGAAACACCATATATTTT
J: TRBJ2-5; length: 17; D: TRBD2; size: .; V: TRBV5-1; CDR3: CASSLAGSGSAQETQYF; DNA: TGCGCCAGCAGCTTGGCCGGTAGCGGGAGTGCGCAAGAGACCCAGTACTTC
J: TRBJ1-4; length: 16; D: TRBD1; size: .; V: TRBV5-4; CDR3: CASSSDRGLLTGKLFF; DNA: TGTGCCAGCAGTTCGGACAGGGGGCTCCTAACGGGAAAACTGTTTTTT
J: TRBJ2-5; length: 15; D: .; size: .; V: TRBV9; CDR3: CASSVLGGPQETQYF; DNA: TGTGCCAGCAGCGTCTTAGGAGGGCCCCAAGAGACCCAGTACTTC
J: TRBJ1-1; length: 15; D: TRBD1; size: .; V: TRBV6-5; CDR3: CASRPGTGMNTEAFF; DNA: TGTGCCAGCAGGCCCGGGACAGGGATGAACACTGAAGCTTTCTTT
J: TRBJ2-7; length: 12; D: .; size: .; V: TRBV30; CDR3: CAWGRVPYEQYF; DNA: TGTGCCTGGGGCCGGGTGCCCTACGAGCAGTACTTC
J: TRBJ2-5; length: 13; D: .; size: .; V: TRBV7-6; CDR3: CASSLSGEETQYF; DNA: TGTGCCAGCAGCTTATCCGGGGAAGAGACCCAGTACTTC
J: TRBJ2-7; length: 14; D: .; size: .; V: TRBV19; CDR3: CASSSDSRGYEQYF; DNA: TGTGCCAGTAGTAGCGACTCTAGAGGCTACGAGCAGTACTTC
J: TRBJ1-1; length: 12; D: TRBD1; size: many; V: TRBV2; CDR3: CASSRTGVGAFF; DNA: TGTGCCAGCAGTCGAACAGGGGTTGGAGCTTTCTTT
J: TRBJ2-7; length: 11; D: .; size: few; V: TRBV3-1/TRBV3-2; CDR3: CASSQSSEQYF; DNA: TGTGCCAGCAGCCAATCGAGCGAGCAGTACTTC
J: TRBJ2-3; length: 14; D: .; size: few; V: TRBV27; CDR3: CASSWAAGTDTQYF; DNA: TGTGCCAGCAGTTGGGCCGCGGGAACAGATACGCAGTATTTT
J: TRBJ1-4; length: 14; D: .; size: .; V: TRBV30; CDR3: CAWRLGGATEKLFF; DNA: TGTGCCTGGAGGCTTGGGGGCGCCACTGAAAAACTGTTTTTT
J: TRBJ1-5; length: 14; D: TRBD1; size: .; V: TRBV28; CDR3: CATARDRDNQPQHF; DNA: TGTGCCACCGCCCGGGACAGGGACAATCAGCCCCAGCATTTT
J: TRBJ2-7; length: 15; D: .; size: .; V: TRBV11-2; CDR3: CASSLARDSRYEQYF; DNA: TGTGCCAGCAGCTTAGCGCGGGACAGTAGGTACGAGCAGTACTTC
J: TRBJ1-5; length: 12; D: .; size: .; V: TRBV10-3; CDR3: CAHGDSNQPQHF; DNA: TGTGCCCACGGAGATAGCAATCAGCCCCAGCATTTT
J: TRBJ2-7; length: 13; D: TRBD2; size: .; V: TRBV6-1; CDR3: CASSELAGFEQYF; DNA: TGTGCCAGCAGTGAACTAGCGGGATTCGAGCAGTACTTC
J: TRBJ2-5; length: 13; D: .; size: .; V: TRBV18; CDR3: CASSPYREETQYF; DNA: TGTGCCAGCTCACCGTACAGGGAAGAGACCCAGTACTTC
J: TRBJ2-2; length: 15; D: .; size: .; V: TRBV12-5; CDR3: CASGLNQGITGELFF; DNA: TGTGCTAGTGGTTTGAACCAGGGTATCACCGGGGAGCTGTTTTTT
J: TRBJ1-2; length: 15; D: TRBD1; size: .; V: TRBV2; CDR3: CASTNTPQGVYGYTF; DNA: TGTGCCAGCACCAATACCCCACAGGGGGTTTATGGCTACACCTTC
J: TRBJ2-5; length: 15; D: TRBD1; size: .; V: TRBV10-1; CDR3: CASSERGTGEETQYF; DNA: TGCGCCAGCAGTGAGAGAGGGACAGGGGAGGAGACCCAGTACTTC